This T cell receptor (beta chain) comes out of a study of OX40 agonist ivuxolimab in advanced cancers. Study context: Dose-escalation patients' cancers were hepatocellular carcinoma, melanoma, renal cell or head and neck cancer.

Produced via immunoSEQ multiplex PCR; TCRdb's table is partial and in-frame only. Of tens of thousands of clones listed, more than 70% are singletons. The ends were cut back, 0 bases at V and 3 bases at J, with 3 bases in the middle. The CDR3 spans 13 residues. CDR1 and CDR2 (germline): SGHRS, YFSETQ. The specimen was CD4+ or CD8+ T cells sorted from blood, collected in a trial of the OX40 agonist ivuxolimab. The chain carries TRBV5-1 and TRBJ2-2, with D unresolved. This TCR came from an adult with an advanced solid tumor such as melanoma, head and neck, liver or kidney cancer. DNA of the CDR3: TGCGCCAGCAGCTTGGCAGACACCGGGGAGCTGTTTTTT. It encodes CASSLADTGELFF.